Described below is a single TCR beta chain sequence and its context. Which antigen it targets is not known. Base-call qualities are not available, and no considerably larger clone is one nucleotide away. V trim: 1 base; J trim: 8 bases; unmatched bases: 5. Its CDR3 holds 15 amino acids, cysteine through phenylalanine. The sequence is cut down to CDR3 DNA, 45 bases in frame from base 1. The data stem from a study of response to subunit inactivated influenza vaccine (dated by TCRdb to 2016 to 2019). About the investigation overall: To follow how T cells responded to a trivalent subunit inactivated influenza vaccine, the researchers relied on deep quantitative profiling of the T cell receptor repertoire. The study at large found these results: The authors suggested that each seasonal influenza vaccination may recruit only a limited number of new T cells.

The library was built by means of RT-PCR. The sequencer was an Illumina HiSeq 2500. TCRdb trimmed the raw reads at Q25, called clones with MiXCR and kept productive beta chains. Identical CDR3 proteins give one entry, which carries the most common genes and DNA. A total of about 540,000 distinct CDR3 sequences appear in this sample, under 25% of them only once. Clones ranked in the top ten supply about 2.8% of the sample. The same specimen was also included in a second study, on T cells expressing NK-cell markers. As that second study puts it: TCR beta cDNA libraries were prepared using 5'RACE template switching, which introduced a universal primer site and unique molecular identifiers. In sorted CD3+CD56+NKG2C+, CD3+CD56+NKG2C- and CD3+CD56-NKG2C+ T-cell subsets from about eight donors, TCR beta-chain repertoires were profiled. Among the eight sequenced donors, only one was HCMV-seronegative, while the other seven were HCMV-seropositive. In several experiments an anti-gammadeltaTCR antibody was added to restrict sorting to alphabetaTCR-expressing T cells. In several donors, the dominant CD3+CD56+NKG2C+ clonotypes were among the top 10 CD8+ clonotypes and accounted for about 1.0-8% of CD8+ T cells. Those dominant clonotypes were again the most abundant among CD3+CD56-NKG2C+ cells in a few donors, at roughly 25-65%. It remained unclear whether the expanded NKG2C-expressing T cell clones were specific for HCMV antigens. The eight sequenced donors were randomly selected healthy volunteers, three men and five women. HCMV-specific IgG was detected in serum with a commercial ELISA kit to determine HCMV serostatus. Peripheral blood mononuclear cells were isolated from blood by Ficoll density gradient centrifugation. Magnetic immunoseparation with Miltenyi isolation kits was used to isolate CD4+ and CD8+ T cells from PBMC. Synthesis of cDNA was primed from the TCR beta constant segment and was followed by two consecutive PCR amplification steps. Sequencing of the libraries produced 2 x 150 bp reads on Illumina HiSeq 2000/2500, MiSeq or NextSeq. MIGEC was used to demultiplex reads and group the reads by UMI, and MiTCR was used to assemble and quantify clonotypes. To exclude erroneous sequences, only TCR cDNA sequences supported by at least two reads were retained. Downstream repertoire analysis used the tcR package, and clonotypes were matched across fractions by CDR3 nucleotide sequence plus V segment. VDJmatch was used to annotate antigen specificity against VDJdb, with one amino acid substitution allowed in CDR3.

The chain is assembled from TRBV23-1 and TRBJ2-2; TRBD1 agrees with 9 junctional bases. TRBV23-1 is an ORF; its function is uncertain. This clonotype originated in a man aged 45-60 years who received an inactivated influenza vaccine. Donor details come from another sample of the same person, matched by shared clones. The sample in question was CD4+ T cells sorted from PBMCs, obtained 11 to 12 days after vaccination. The DNA sequence is given as TGCGCCAGCAGTCAATTGGGGACAGGGTCAGGGGAGCTGTTTTTT. Translated, it gives CASSQLGTGSGELFF.